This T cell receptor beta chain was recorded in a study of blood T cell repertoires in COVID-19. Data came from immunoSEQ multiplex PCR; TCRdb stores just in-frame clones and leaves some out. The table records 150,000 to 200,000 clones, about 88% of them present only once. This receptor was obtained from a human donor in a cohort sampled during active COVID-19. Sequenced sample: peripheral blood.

CDR3 in amino acids: CASSSLSIRLAGYNEQFF. CDR3 nucleotides: TGTGCCAGCTCATCCTTATCAATTAGACTAGCGGGGTACAATGAGCAGTTCTTC. The chain is built from TRBV18 and TRBJ2-1; 11 bases match TRBD2. Germline lookup yields CDR1 KGHSH and CDR2 LQKENI. This CDR3 contains 18 residues. V was pared by 5 bases and J by 4 bases, with 13 bases of the junction left unmatched.